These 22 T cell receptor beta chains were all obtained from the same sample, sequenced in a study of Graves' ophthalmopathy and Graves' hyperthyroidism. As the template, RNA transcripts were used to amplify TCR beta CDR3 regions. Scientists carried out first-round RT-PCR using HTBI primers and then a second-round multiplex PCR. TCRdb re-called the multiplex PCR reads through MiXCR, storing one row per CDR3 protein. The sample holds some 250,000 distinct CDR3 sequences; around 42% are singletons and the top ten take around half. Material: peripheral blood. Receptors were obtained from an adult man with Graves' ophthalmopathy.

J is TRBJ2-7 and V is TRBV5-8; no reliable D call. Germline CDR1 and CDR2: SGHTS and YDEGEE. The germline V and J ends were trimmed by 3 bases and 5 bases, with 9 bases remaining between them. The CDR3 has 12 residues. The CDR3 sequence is CASSSTVDEQYF. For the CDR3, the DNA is TGTGCCAGCAGCTCGACTGTGGACGAGCAGTACTTC. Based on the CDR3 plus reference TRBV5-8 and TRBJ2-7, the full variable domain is EAGVTQSPTHLIKTRGQQATLRCSPISGHTSVYWYQQALGLGLQFLLWYDEGEERNRGNFPPRFSGRQFPNYSSELNVNALELEDSALYLCASSSTVDEQYFGPGTRLTVT.

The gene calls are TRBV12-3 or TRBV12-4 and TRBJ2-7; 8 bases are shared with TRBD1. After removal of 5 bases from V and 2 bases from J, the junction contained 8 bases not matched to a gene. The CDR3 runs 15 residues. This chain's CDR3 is CASSTAGTGPYEQYF. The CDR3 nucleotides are TGTGCCAGCAGTACTGCCGGGACAGGTCCCTACGAGCAGTACTTC.

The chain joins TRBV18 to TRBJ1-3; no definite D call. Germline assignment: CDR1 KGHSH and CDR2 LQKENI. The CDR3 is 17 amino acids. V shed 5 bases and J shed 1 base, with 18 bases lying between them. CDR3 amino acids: CASSASGGPPSGNTIYF. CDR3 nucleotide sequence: TGTGCCAGCTCAGCATCCGGCGGGCCCCCGTCTGGAAACACCATATATTTT.

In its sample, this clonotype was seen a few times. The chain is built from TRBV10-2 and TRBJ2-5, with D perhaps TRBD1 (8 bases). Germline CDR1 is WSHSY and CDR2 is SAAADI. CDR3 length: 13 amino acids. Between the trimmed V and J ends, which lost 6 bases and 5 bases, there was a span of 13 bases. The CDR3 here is CASSHRGGETQYF. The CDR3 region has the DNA TGCGCCAGCAGCCACAGGGGGGGGGAGACCCAGTACTTC.

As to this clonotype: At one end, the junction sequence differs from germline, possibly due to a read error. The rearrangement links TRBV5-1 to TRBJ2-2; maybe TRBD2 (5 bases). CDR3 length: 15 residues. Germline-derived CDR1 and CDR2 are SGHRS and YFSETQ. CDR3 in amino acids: CASSPRAGNTGELFF. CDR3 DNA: TGCGCCAGCAGCCCGAGGGCGGGTAACACCGGGGAGCTGTTTTTC. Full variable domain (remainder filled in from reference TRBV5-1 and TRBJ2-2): KAGVTQTPRYLIKTRGQQVTLSCSPISGHRSVSWYQQTPGQGLQFLFEYFSETQRNKGNFPGRFSGRQFSNSRSEMNVSTLELGDSALYLCASSPRAGNTGELFFGEGSRLTVL.

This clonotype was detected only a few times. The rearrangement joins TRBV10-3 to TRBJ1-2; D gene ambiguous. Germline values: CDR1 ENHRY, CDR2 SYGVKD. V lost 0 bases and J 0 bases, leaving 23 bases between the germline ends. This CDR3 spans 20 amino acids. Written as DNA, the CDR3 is TGTGCCATCAGTGAGTCGGAGGTGGACGCACGCCCGACTGCTAACTATGGCTACACCTTC. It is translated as CAISESEVDARPTANYGYTF.

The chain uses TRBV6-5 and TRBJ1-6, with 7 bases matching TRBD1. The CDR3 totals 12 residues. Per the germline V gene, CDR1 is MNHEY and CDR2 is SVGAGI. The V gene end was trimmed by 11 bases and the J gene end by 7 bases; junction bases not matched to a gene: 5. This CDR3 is CAAGQTNSPLHF. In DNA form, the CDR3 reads TGTGCCGCGGGACAGACCAATTCACCCCTCCACTTT.

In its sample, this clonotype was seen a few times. The CDR3, as DNA: TGTGCCACCAGTGATCCCTTACAGGGCCCCGAAGCTTTCTTT. Translation gives CATSDPLQGPEAFF. V gene TRBV24-1 combines with J gene TRBJ1-1; D is possibly TRBD1 (6 bases). Germline-derived CDR1 and CDR2 are KGHDR and SFDVKD. This CDR3 spans 14 amino acids. V lost 3 bases, J lost 8 bases, and 15 bases lay in between.

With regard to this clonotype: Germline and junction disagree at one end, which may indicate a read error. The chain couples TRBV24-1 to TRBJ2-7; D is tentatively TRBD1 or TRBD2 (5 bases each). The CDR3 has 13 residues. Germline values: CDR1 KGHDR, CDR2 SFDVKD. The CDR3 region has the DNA TGTGCCAGCAGTTTATCAAGGGGAGCCGAGCAGTACTTC. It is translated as CASSLSRGAEQYF.

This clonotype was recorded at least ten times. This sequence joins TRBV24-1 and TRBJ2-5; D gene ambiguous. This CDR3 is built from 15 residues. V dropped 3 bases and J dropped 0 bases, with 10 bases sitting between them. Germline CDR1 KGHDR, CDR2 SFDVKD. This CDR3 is CATSDETEYQETQYF. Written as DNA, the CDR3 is TGTGCCACCAGTGATGAGACGGAATACCAAGAGACCCAGTACTTC.

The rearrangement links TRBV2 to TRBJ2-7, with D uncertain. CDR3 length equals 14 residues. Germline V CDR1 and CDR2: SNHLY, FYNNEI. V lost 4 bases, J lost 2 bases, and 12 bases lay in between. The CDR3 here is CASSAADGTYEQYF. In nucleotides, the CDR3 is TGTGCCAGCAGTGCGGCGGACGGAACCTACGAGCAGTACTTC.

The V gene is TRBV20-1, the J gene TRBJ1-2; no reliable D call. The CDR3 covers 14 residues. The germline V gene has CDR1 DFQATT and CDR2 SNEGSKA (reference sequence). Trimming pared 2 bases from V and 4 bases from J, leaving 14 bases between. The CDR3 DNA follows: TGCAGTGCTAGAAGAGCAAAACGACCCTATGGCTACACCTTC. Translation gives CSARRAKRPYGYTF.

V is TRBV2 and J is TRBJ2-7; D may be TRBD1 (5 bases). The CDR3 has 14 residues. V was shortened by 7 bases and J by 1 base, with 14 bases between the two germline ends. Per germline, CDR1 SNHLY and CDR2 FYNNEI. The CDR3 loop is CASTLPGLSYEQYF. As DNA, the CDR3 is TGTGCCAGCACGTTACCAGGGTTGTCCTACGAGCAGTACTTC.

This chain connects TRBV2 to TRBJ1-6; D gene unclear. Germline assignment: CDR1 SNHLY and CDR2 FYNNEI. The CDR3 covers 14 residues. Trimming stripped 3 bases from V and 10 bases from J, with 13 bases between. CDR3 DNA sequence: TGTGCCAGCAGTGACAGCGACCATGGGTCACCCCTCCACTTT. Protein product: CASSDSDHGSPLHF.

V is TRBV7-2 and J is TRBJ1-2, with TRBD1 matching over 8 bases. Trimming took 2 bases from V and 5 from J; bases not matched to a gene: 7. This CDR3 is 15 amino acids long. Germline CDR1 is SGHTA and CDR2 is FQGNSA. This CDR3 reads CASSLSGGDGYGYTF. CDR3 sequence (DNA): TGTGCCAGCAGCTTATCAGGGGGCGACGGGTATGGCTACACCTTC.

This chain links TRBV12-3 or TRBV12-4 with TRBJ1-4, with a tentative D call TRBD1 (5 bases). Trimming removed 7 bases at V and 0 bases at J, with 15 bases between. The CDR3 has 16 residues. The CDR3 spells CASTLGPIATNEKLFF. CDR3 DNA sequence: TGTGCCAGCACCTTGGGACCGATCGCAACTAATGAAAAACTGTTTTTT.

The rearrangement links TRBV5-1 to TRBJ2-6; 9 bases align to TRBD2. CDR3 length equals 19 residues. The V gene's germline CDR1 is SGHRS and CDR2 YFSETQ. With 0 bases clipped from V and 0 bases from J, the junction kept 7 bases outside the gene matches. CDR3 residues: CASSLVASGVRSGANVLTF. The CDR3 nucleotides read TGCGCCAGCAGCTTGGTAGCTAGCGGGGTCCGCTCTGGGGCCAACGTCCTGACTTTC.

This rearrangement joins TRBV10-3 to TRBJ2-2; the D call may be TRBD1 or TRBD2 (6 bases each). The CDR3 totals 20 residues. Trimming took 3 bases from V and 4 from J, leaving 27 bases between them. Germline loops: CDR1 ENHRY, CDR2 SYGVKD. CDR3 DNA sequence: TGTGCCATCAGTGAACCCCCCACTGGGAGCGCCAGGGGAGGCACCGGGGAGCTGTTTTTT. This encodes CAISEPPTGSARGGTGELFF.

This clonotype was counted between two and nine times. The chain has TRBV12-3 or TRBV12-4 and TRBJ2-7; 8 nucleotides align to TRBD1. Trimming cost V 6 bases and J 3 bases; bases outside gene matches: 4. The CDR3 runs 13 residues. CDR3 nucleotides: TGTGCCAGCAGAAAGGACAGGGACTACGAGCAGTACTTC. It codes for CASRKDRDYEQYF.

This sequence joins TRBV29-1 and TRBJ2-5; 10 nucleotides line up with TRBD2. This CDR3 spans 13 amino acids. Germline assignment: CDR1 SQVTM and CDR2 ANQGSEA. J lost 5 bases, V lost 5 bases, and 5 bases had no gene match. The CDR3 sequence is CSVWSGGAETQYF. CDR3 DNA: TGCAGCGTTTGGAGCGGGGGGGCGGAGACCCAGTACTTC.

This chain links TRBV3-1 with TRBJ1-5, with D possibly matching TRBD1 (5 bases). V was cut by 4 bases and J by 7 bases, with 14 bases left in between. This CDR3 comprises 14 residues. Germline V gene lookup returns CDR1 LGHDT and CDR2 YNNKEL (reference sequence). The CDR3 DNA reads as TGTGCCAGCAGCCGAAGGGGTGGGGGGCAGCCCCAGCATTTT. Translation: CASSRRGGGQPQHF. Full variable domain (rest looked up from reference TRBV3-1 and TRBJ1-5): DTAVSQTPKYLVTQMGNDKSIKCEQNLGHDTMYWYKQDSKKFLKIMFSYNNKELIINETVPNRFSPKSPDKAHLNLHINSLELGDSAVYFCASSRRGGGQPQHFGDGTRLSIL.

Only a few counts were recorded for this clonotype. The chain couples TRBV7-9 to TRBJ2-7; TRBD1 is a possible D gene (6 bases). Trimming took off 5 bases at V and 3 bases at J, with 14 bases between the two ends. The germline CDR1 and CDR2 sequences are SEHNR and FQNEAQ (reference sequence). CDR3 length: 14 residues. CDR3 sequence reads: CASSTDSLFYEQYF. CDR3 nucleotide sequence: TGTGCCAGCAGCACGGACAGCCTCTTCTACGAGCAGTACTTC. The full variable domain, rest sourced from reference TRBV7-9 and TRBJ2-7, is DTGVSQNPRHKITKRGQNVTFRCDPISEHNRLYWYRQTLGQGPEFLTYFQNEAQLEKSRLLSDRFSAERPKGSFSTLEIQRTEQGDSAMYLCASSTDSLFYEQYFGPGTRLTVT.